One sample yielded the 8 T cell receptor beta chains listed below, sequenced in a study of cytomegalovirus exposure and HLA in healthy donors. The PCR used 60 Vbeta and 13 Jbeta primers. The assay was immunoSEQ multiplex PCR, and TCRdb's table has in-frame clones only and misses some. The sample shows 150,000 to 200,000 clones, around 87% of them seen only once. What was sequenced was PBMCs. These receptors were taken from a woman aged 18-30 years in good health and CMV-seronegative.

The V gene is TRBV29-1, the J gene TRBJ2-1, with D perhaps matching TRBD2 (6 bases). V was clipped by 1 base and J by 2 bases, with 15 bases between them. Germline V gene lookup returns CDR1 SQVTM and CDR2 ANQGSEA. The CDR3 contains 16 residues. CDR3 nucleotides: TGCAGCGTTGAAGCTGGAGGGAAAGGGGCCTACAATGAGCAGTTCTTC. This codes for CSVEAGGKGAYNEQFF.

This chain links TRBV6-4 with TRBJ2-7; 11 nucleotides align to TRBD1. Trimming at V came to 2 bases and at J to 2 bases, leaving 2 bases not matched to a gene. The CDR3 is 15 residues long. The germline CDR1 and CDR2 sequences are MRHNA and SNTAGT. CDR3 amino acids: CASSDGQGAPYEQYF. The CDR3 DNA reads as TGTGCCAGCAGTGACGGACAGGGGGCCCCCTACGAGCAGTACTTC.

In DNA form, the CDR3 reads TGTGCCGGGAAAGGACAGGAAGCTTTCTTT. Residues: CAGKGQEAFF. This chain links TRBV30 with TRBJ1-1; possibly TRBD1 for D (6 bases). The germline CDR1 and CDR2 sequences are GTSNPN and SVGIG (reference sequence). The CDR3 runs to 10 residues. V was clipped by 8 bases and J by 8 bases, with 12 bases between them.

The chain uses TRBV29-1 and TRBJ1-2, with TRBD1 matching 10 bases. Trimming at V came to 3 bases and at J to 8 bases, leaving 6 bases not matched to a gene. Germline CDR1 is SQVTM and CDR2 is ANQGSEA. This CDR3 spans 13 amino acids. CDR3 nucleotide sequence: TGCAGCGTTGAGGGGACAGGGGTGGGGGGCTACACCTTC. Amino acids: CSVEGTGVGGYTF.

The rearrangement links TRBV27 to TRBJ1-2; 7 bases are shared with TRBD1. Germline lookup yields CDR1 MNHEY and CDR2 SMNVEV (reference sequence). CDR3 length: 15 residues. With 5 bases clipped from V and 3 bases from J, the junction kept 9 bases outside the gene matches. The CDR3 nucleotides read TGTGCCAGCAGTGAAACAGGGGACCCCTACTATGGCTACACCTTC. This encodes CASSETGDPYYGYTF.

The CDR3 DNA sequence: TGCAGCGCCATCAGGGGAAGCACAGATACGCAGTATTTT. This encodes CSAIRGSTDTQYF. V and J are TRBV29-1 and TRBJ2-3, with D possibly matching TRBD1 (6 bases). This CDR3 region has 13 residues. V was pared by 7 bases and J by 0 bases, with 11 bases between. Germline assignment: CDR1 SQVTM and CDR2 ANQGSEA.

The chain recombines TRBV5-5 with TRBJ1-5; TRBD1 matches at 7 bases. The CDR3 contains 15 residues. The J segment lost 2 bases and the V segment lost 1 base, leaving 3 bases of the junction unmatched. Germline values: CDR1 SGHKS, CDR2 YYEKEE (reference sequence). CDR3 sequence: CASSLQGGRNQPQHF. The CDR3 DNA is TGTGCCAGCAGCTTGCAGGGGGGCCGCAATCAGCCCCAGCATTTT.

V is TRBV10-3 and J is TRBJ2-3; 11 nucleotides match TRBD2. In germline, CDR1 is ENHRY, CDR2 SYGVKD. The CDR3 totals 15 residues. V lost 7 bases to trimming and J lost 0 bases; unmatched junction nucleotides: 3. The CDR3 DNA reads as TGTGCCATCACTAGGACTAGCGGGAGCACAGATACGCAGTATTTT. It yields the protein CAITRTSGSTDTQYF.